This note documents a single TCR beta chain sequence. Antigen unknown. This CDR3 region has 14 residues. V shed 7 bases and J 7 bases; nucleotides not matched to a gene: 12. Germline values: CDR1 SGHRS, CDR2 YFSETQ. Per the study methods: Filtering differed because ImmunoSEQ produced junction-only sequences that carried no quality scores. Generated by immunoSEQ multiplex PCR, the TCRdb table keeps only in-frame clones and is missing some. The D gene and trimming were derived from the DNA, and the V and J assignments and clone size from that table. The sample consists of roughly 2.4 million clones, approximately 96% of them appearing once. These data originate in a study of shared clonotypes between healthy human individuals. Study-wide results and limits: Memory subsets generally showed lower estimated richness than naive subsets.

Splitting of CD4+ cells produced CD45RA+ naive and CD45RA-negative memory subsets. The sequenced sample was naive CD4+ T cells sorted from blood. Subset denoted: CD45RA+ positively selected. The receptor was derived from a man younger than 35 in good health. J is TRBJ2-7 and V is TRBV5-1; 9 bases are shared with TRBD2. The CDR3 DNA sequence: TGCGCCAGCGAACGGGCTAGCGGGATGGGAGAGCAGTACTTC. Translated: CASERASGMGEQYF. Full variable domain (missing parts from reference TRBV5-1 and TRBJ2-7): KAGVTQTPRYLIKTRGQQVTLSCSPISGHRSVSWYQQTPGQGLQFLFEYFSETQRNKGNFPGRFSGRQFSNSRSEMNVSTLELGDSALYLCASERASGMGEQYFGPGTRLTVT.